This T cell receptor (beta chain) was captured by sequencing in a study of T cell responses to AZD1222 COVID-19 vaccine. From germline, CDR1 is WNHNN and CDR2 SYGVQD (reference sequence). CDR3 length: 14 amino acids. V shed 0 bases and J shed 1 base, with 6 bases lying between them. Profiling relied on immunoSEQ multiplex PCR, and the TCRdb table lists in-frame clones only, not all of them. This sample has 100,000 to 150,000 clones; roughly 90% occur once, and the top ten carry 4% to 5%. This TCR was sampled from an adult who received the MenACWY meningococcal vaccine as a control. The chain combines TRBV10-1 with TRBJ1-1, with no clear D. The specimen comprised peripheral blood, sampled 28 days after the second dose of the MenACWY control vaccine. The CDR3 nucleotides are TGCGCCAGCAGTGAGTCCTTCCGGAACACTGAAGCTTTCTTT. It is translated as CASSESFRNTEAFF.